This note documents a single T cell receptor (beta chain) sequence. These data come from a study of CD8 T cells in Susac syndrome. Blood CD8+ and CD4+ T cells underwent high-throughput TCR beta sequencing. The CD8+ and CD4+ T cells were isolated magnetically using a negative isolation approach, whereas the TEMRA cells were enriched by FACS. Reverse transcription of about 0.45 to 1 ug RNA used random hexamers. Amplification of TCR beta CDR3 used immunoSEQ multiplex PCR across 54 Vbeta and 13 Jbeta. TCRdb re-called the immunoSEQ multiplex PCR reads through MiXCR, storing one row per CDR3 protein. The sample has a few hundred thousand distinct CDR3 sequences, roughly 85% seen once; the top ten hold around 0.2%. CDR3 length: 17 residues. V dropped 7 bases and J dropped 4; count of bases not matched to a gene: 20. Germline CDR1 SGHDT, CDR2 YYEEEE.

Sample: CD8+ T cells from PBMCs. This chain joins TRBV5-6 and TRBJ2-7; 7 nucleotides agree with TRBD1. This sequence originates from a human donor with multiple sclerosis. The CDR3 DNA follows: TGTGCCAGCGCGGCGCGGGCAGGGGGAGCAGGAGCTTACGAGCAGTACTTC. Amino acid sequence: CASAARAGGAGAYEQYF.